Listed here are 8 T cell receptor beta chains from one sample, sequenced in a study of CD8+ T cells in alopecia areata. Regarding treatment: oral pan-JAK inhibitor, 5-10 mg twice daily. Extracted RNA was reverse transcribed into cDNA, the sequencing template. Some clones are missing from TCRdb's copy, which holds only in-frame ones; the method was immunoSEQ multiplex PCR. This sample carries some 170,000 clones, about 61% of them seen once, and the ten largest clones take around 15%. The material sequenced was CD4+ T cells sorted from blood, taken at week 56, from a patient treated with tofacitinib. Receptor source: a human donor with alopecia areata.

The chain joins TRBV23-1 to TRBJ1-2, with a weak D call TRBD1 (5 bases). TRBV23-1 belongs to the ORF category, with a function that is uncertain. V was cut by 10 bases and J by 8 bases, with 23 bases left in between. The CDR3 is made up of 14 amino acids. Here the CDR3 DNA reads TGCGCCATGACAGAGGTCAGACCCTTTCGGGGCTACACCTTC. Translated, it gives CAMTEVRPFRGYTF.

The chain employs TRBV5-1 and TRBJ2-5; 7 nucleotides agree with TRBD2. The CDR3 extends over 17 amino acids. The germline CDR1 and CDR2 sequences are SGHRS and YFSETQ. Germline trimming cut 0 bases from V and 1 base from J; bases unmatched to any gene: 9. DNA of the CDR3: TGCGCCAGCAGCTTGGCCGGGGCGCGGGGGAGCCAAGAGACCCAGTACTTC. Its translation: CASSLAGARGSQETQYF.

The V gene is TRBV7-2, the J gene TRBJ1-2, with D uncertain. Germline V gives CDR1 SGHTA, CDR2 FQGNSA. The CDR3 has 17 residues. V was trimmed by 1 base and J by 4 bases, leaving 19 bases between them. CDR3 coding DNA: TGTGCCAGCAGCTTAGGGTTTGGCAGGAGGAACCTCTATGGCTACACCTTC. It encodes CASSLGFGRRNLYGYTF.

This sequence joins TRBV11-2 and TRBJ2-5, with a weak D call TRBD2 (5 bases). Trimming removed 5 bases from V and 5 bases from J, with 12 bases in between. The CDR3 contains 13 residues. CDR1 and CDR2 (germline): SGHAT, FQNNGV. CDR3 bases: TGTGCCAGCAGCCAGGACGGGGTGGAGACCCAGTACTTC. It codes for CASSQDGVETQYF.

This rearrangement joins TRBV6-5 to TRBJ1-2, with 8 bases matching TRBD1. Germline CDR1 MNHEY, CDR2 SVGAGI. The V and J ends lost 6 bases and 4 bases, in that order; junction bases with no gene match: 7. CDR3 size: 14 residues. CDR3 sequence (DNA): TGTGCCAGCAGCGAAATGACAGGGGTCTATGGCTACACCTTC. Translating gives CASSEMTGVYGYTF.

V usage is TRBV5-6 and J usage is TRBJ1-2; D is perhaps TRBD1 (6 bases). V dropped 4 bases and J dropped 4 bases, with 14 bases sitting between them. The CDR3 runs to 14 residues. Germline V gene lookup returns CDR1 SGHDT and CDR2 YYEEEE. The CDR3 nucleotides are TGTGCCAGCAGCCTTACTGGACAGCCCTATGGCTACACCTTC. Its translation is CASSLTGQPYGYTF.

This sequence joins TRBV12-5 and TRBJ2-1, with no clear D. This CDR3 is 10 amino acids long. The germline V gene encodes CDR1 LGHNT and CDR2 FRNRAP. The germline V and J ends were trimmed by 6 bases and 8 bases, with 5 bases remaining between them. The CDR3 sequence is CASGSDEQFF. The CDR3, as DNA: TGTGCTAGTGGCAGCGATGAGCAGTTCTTC.

The CDR3 region is CASSQDREQYF. The CDR3 nucleotides are TGTGCCAGCAGCCAAGATCGCGAGCAGTACTTC. The chain combines TRBV14 with TRBJ2-7, with D hard to call. V shed 0 bases and J shed 6 bases, with 3 bases lying between them. Germline V gives CDR1 SGHDN, CDR2 FVKESK. The CDR3 is made up of 11 amino acids.